Listed below are T cell receptor beta chains from one sample, sequenced in a study of regulatory T cells in long-lasting Graves disease. TCRdb reprocessed the multiplex PCR reads via MiXCR and lists one record per CDR3 protein. The sample contains some 500,000 distinct CDR3 sequences, approximately 16% of which appear only once. The sample also formed part of further work on T cells in Graves' hyperthyroidism and ophthalmopathy.

The sequencing here drew on peripheral blood mononuclear cells (PBMCs), taken at new diagnosis, from a patient treated with antithyroid drugs. These receptor sequences come from a woman aged 35-65 years with Graves disease. CDR3s include the opening cysteine and the closing phenylalanine or tryptophan. D genes are given only for firm matches. Clone size, where shown, is once, few, many, or a class for clones that have expanded.

V gene,D gene,J gene,clone size,CDR3 protein,CDR3 DNA
TRBV6-1,.,TRBJ1-2,.,CASSDTFGDFYGYTF,TGTGCCAGCAGTGACACTTTTGGGGATTTCTATGGCTACACCTTC
TRBV12-3/TRBV12-4,TRBD1,TRBJ1-6,.,CASSGTGLYNSPLHF,TGTGCCAGCAGTGGGACAGGTCTATATAATTCACCCCTCCACTTT
TRBV11-3,.,TRBJ1-1,many,CASSAERDGEAFF,TGTGCCAGCAGCGCAGAACGGGACGGTGAAGCTTTCTTT
TRBV4-1,.,TRBJ1-1,many,CASSRNSRRGSEAFF,TGCGCCAGCAGCCGCAACTCCCGTAGGGGATCTGAAGCTTTCTTT
TRBV12-3/TRBV12-4,.,TRBJ2-2,few,CASKGRSTGELFF,TGTGCCAGCAAGGGACGGTCAACCGGGGAGCTGTTTTTT
TRBV12-3/TRBV12-4,.,TRBJ2-7,many,CASSSVPYEQYF,TGTGCCAGCAGTAGCGTCCCCTACGAGCAGTACTTC
TRBV18,.,TRBJ1-5,.,CASSPLGGRNQPQQF,TGTGCCAGCTCACCACTTGGGGGTCGCAATCAGCCCCAGCAGTTT
TRBV11-2,TRBD2,TRBJ2-1,many,CASSSLGGGASYNEQFF,TGTGCCAGCAGCAGTTTGGGCGGGGGGGCATCCTACAATGAGCAGTTCTTC
TRBV5-6,TRBD1,TRBJ2-7,once,CASSASPGTGASNEQYF,TGTGCCAGCAGCGCTAGTCCCGGGACAGGGGCATCAAATGAGCAGTACTTC
TRBV12-3/TRBV12-4,.,TRBJ2-7,many,CASSLRQVDEQYF,TGTGCCAGCAGTTTAAGGCAGGTCGACGAGCAGTACTTC
TRBV6-2/TRBV6-3,.,TRBJ2-5,few,CASYSETQYF,TGTGCCAGCTACTCAGAGACCCAGTACTTC
TRBV19,TRBD2,TRBJ2-2,.,CASSIKRGTGELFF,TGTGCCAGTAGTATTAAGCGGGGCACCGGGGAGCTGTTTTTT